This T cell receptor (beta chain) comes out of a study of shared clonotypes between healthy human individuals. Germline-derived CDR1 and CDR2 are LNHDA and SQIVND (reference sequence). There are 20 residues in the CDR3. The J segment lost 2 bases and the V segment lost 6 bases, leaving 17 bases of the junction unmatched. Method: immunoSEQ multiplex PCR; TCRdb's copy keeps in-frame clones and lacks some. There are millions of clones in the sample; over 90% occur only once, and about 0.37% lies in the top ten. The sample taken for sequencing was naive CD4+ T cells from PBMCs. Subset meaning: CD45RA+ positively selected. The chain uses TRBV19 and TRBJ1-5; 12 bases agree with TRBD1. The sequence derives from a man younger than 35 in good health. Some clones in this sample may be carry-over from other donors' samples. DNA of the CDR3: TGTGCCAGTAGCCCCCTCCCGGGACAGGGGGCGCGGGATGGCAATCAGCCCCAGCATTTT. Translation: CASSPLPGQGARDGNQPQHF.